The sequence of this T cell receptor (beta chain) was determined in a study of blood T cells in healthy people across ages. Study-level points and caveats: Age advanced and TCR beta diversity per million T cells fell, roughly linearly.

This CDR3 is 16 amino acids long. V dropped 5 bases and J dropped 0 bases, with 17 bases sitting between them. Per germline, CDR1 SGHVS and CDR2 FNYEAQ. Comments on this clonotype: What it recognizes is unknown.

Then a second PCR, running about 7 to 11 cycles, was carried out with a sample-barcoded 5' primer and a J-beta primer mix. TCRdb fed the 5' RACE reads into MiXCR, producing one record per CDR3 protein. The table shows roughly 900,000 distinct CDR3 sequences, with approximately 49% occurring only once. This chain links TRBV7-6 with TRBJ2-7; D remains ambiguous. The receptor comes from a man under 40 in good health. Sample: blood. The CDR3 protein is CASSPGKSRLSYEQYF. The CDR3 coding sequence is TGTGCCAGCAGCCCCGGCAAATCCAGACTCTCCTACGAGCAGTACTTC.